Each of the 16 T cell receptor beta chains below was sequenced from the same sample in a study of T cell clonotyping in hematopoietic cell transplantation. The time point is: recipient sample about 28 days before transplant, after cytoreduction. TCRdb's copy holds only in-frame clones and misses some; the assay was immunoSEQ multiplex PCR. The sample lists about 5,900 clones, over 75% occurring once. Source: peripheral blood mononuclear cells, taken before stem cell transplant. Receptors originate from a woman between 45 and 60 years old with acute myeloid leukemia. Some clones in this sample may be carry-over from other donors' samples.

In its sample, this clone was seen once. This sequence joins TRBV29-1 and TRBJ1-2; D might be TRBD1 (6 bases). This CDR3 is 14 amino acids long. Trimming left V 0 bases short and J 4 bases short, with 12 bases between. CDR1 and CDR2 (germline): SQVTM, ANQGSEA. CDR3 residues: CSVEEDEGVYGYTF. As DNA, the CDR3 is TGCAGCGTTGAAGAGGATGAGGGGGTCTATGGCTACACCTTC.

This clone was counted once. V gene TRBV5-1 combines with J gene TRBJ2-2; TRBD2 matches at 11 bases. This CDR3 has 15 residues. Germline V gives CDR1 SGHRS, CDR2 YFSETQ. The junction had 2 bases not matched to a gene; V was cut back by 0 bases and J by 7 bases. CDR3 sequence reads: CASSLAGLAGGELFF. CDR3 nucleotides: TGCGCCAGCAGCTTGGCAGGACTAGCGGGCGGGGAGCTGTTTTTT.

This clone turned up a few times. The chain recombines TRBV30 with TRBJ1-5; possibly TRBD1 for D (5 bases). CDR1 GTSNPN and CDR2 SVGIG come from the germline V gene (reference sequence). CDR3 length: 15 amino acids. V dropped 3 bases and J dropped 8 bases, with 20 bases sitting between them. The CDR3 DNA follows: TGTGCCTGGAGCGCCCAGTCGGGGGAGGTTGAGCCCCAGCATTTT. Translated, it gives CAWSAQSGEVEPQHF.

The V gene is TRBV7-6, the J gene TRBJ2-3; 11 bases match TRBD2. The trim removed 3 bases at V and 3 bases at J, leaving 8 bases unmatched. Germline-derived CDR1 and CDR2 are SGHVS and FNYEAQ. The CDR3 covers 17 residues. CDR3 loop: CASSLTGLAGGTDTQYF. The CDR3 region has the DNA TGTGCCAGCAGCTTGACCGGCCTAGCGGGAGGAACAGATACGCAGTATTTT.

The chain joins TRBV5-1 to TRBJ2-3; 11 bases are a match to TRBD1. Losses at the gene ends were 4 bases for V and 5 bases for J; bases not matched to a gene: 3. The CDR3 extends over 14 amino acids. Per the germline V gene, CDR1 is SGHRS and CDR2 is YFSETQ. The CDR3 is CASSPGQGGDTQYF. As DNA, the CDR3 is TGCGCCAGCAGCCCGGGACAGGGGGGAGATACGCAGTATTTT.

The CDR3 DNA is TGTGCCAGCAGTTTTGGGGGTAATTCACCCCTCCACTTT. Amino acid sequence: CASSFGGNSPLHF. The rearrangement uses TRBV27 and TRBJ1-6; TRBD1 is a possible D gene (5 bases). This CDR3 contains 13 residues. From germline, CDR1 is MNHEY and CDR2 SMNVEV (reference sequence). Trimming took off 3 bases at V and 6 bases at J, with 6 bases between the two ends.

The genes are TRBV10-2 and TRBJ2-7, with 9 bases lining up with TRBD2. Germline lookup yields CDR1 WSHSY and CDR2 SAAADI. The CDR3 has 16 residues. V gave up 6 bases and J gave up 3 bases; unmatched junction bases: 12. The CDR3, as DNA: TGCGCCAGCAGGGGAATAGCGGGGGACTATCTCTACGAGCAGTACTTC. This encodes CASRGIAGDYLYEQYF.

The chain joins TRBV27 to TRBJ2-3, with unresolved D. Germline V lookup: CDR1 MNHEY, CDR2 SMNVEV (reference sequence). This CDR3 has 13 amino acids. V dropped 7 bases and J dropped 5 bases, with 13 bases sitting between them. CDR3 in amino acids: CASTLIPGDTQYF. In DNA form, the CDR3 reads TGTGCCAGCACCCTAATCCCGGGAGATACGCAGTATTTT.

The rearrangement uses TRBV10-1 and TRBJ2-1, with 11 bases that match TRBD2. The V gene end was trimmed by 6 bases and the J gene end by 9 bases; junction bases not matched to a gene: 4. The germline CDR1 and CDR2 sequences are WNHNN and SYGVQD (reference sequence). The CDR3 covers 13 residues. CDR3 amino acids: CASSPGTSGEQFF. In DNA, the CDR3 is TGCGCCAGCAGCCCCGGGACTAGCGGTGAGCAGTTCTTC.

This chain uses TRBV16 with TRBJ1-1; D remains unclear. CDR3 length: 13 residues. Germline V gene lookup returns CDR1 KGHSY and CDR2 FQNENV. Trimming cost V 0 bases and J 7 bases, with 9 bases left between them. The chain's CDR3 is CASSQSGGSEAFF. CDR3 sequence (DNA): TGTGCCAGCAGCCAATCGGGCGGGAGTGAAGCTTTCTTT. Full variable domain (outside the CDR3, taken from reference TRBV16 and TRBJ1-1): GEEVAQTPKHLVRGEGQKAKLYCAPIKGHSYVFWYQQVLKNEFKFLISFQNENVFDETGMPKERFSAKCLPNSPCSLEIQATKLEDSAVYFCASSQSGGSEAFFGQGTRLTVV.

CDR3 bases: TGTGCCAGCAGCCCGACCGACAGGCACCCTGAAGCTTTCTTT. Translated, it gives CASSPTDRHPEAFF. V gene TRBV5-8 combines with J gene TRBJ1-1; D possibly corresponds to TRBD1 (6 bases). In germline, CDR1 is SGHTS, CDR2 YDEGEE. CDR3 length: 14 residues. V was trimmed by 4 bases and J by 6 bases, leaving 16 bases between them.

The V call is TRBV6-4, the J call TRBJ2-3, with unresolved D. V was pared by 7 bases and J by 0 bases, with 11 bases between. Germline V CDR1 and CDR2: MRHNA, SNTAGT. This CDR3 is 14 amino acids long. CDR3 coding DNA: TGTGCCAGCAAGCAGGAATCTAGCACAGATACGCAGTATTTT. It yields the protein CASKQESSTDTQYF.

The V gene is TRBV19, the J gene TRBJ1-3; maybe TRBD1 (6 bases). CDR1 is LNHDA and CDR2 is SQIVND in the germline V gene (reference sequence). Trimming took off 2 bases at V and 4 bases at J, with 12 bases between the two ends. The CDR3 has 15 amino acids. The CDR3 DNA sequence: TGTGCCAGTAGTATACAGGGGAGGTCCGGAAACACCATATATTTT. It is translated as CASSIQGRSGNTIYF.

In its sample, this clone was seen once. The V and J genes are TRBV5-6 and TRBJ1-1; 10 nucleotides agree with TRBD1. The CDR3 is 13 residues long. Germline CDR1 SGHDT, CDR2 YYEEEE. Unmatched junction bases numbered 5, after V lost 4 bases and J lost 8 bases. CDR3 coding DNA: TGTGCCAGCAGCCGACAGGGGGCAGGGGAAGCTTTCTTT. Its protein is CASSRQGAGEAFF.

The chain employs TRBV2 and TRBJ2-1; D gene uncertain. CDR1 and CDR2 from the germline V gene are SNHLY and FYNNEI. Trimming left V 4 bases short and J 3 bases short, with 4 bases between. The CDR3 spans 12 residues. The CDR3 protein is CASSGFYNEQFF. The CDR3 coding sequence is TGTGCCAGCAGTGGATTCTACAATGAGCAGTTCTTC.

The CDR3 here is CASSLRADLSYNEQFF. Written as DNA, the CDR3 is TGTGCCAGCAGCTTGAGGGCAGACCTCTCCTACAATGAGCAGTTCTTC. The V call is TRBV5-4, the J call TRBJ2-1; D ambiguous. In germline, CDR1 is SGHNT, CDR2 YYREEE (reference sequence). The CDR3 totals 16 residues. V lost 1 base and J 0 bases, leaving 11 bases between the germline ends. The full variable domain, completed using reference TRBV5-4 and TRBJ2-1, is ETGVTQSPTHLIKTRGQQVTLRCSSQSGHNTVSWYQQALGQGPQFIFQYYREEENGRGNFPPRFSGLQFPNYSSELNVNALELDDSALYLCASSLRADLSYNEQFFGPGTRLTVL.